Following are 6 T cell receptor beta chains from one sample sequenced in a study of shared clonotypes between healthy human individuals (dated by TCRdb to the early 2020s). For the CD8 naive samples, CD45RO-negative cells were positively selected for CCR7, yielding a CD45RA+CCR7+ population from which TemRA cells were excluded. Receptors were amplified or captured by the immunoSEQ multiplex PCR assay. Sourced from immuneACCESS, this table was stored by TCRdb with only in-frame sequences that have V and J called. A share of the clones is absent; for the studies checked, an unresolved V gene accounts for under half, and the remainder has no known explanation. In all, the sample holds 630,000 or so clones, and about 98% of those were seen once. Of the sample, 0.3% falls within the top ten clones. Source material: naive CD8+ T cells sorted from blood. The meaning of the sample's cell subset or site label: CD45RA+CCR7+. All receptors come from a man aged 25-40 years in good health.

The V gene is TRBV6-1, the J gene TRBJ2-7; 13 positions agree with TRBD2. Germline-derived CDR1 and CDR2 are MNHNS and SASEGT. The CDR3 runs to 15 residues. The V segment lost 4 bases and the J segment 7 bases; nucleotides outside the gene matches: 7. CDR3 DNA sequence: TGTGCCAGCAGTGGGGGACTAGCGGGATTGTGGGAGCAGTACTTC. Protein sequence: CASSGGLAGLWEQYF.

This sequence joins TRBV9 and TRBJ1-5; D is unresolved. The CDR3 runs 16 residues. CDR1 and CDR2 (germline): SGDLS, YYNGEE. V lost 3 bases and J 8 bases, leaving 21 bases between the germline ends. Here the CDR3 reads CASSASSETGDEPQHF. The CDR3 DNA follows: TGTGCCAGCAGCGCCTCGTCCGAGACCGGTGATGAGCCCCAGCATTTT.

The chain combines TRBV29-1 with TRBJ2-7; 8 positions match TRBD1. The CDR3 has 12 amino acids. After removal of 6 bases from V and 3 bases from J, the junction contained 4 bases not matched to a gene. Germline V gene lookup returns CDR1 SQVTM and CDR2 ANQGSEA. The CDR3 bases are TGCAGCGTCTCCGGGACAGGCTACGAGCAGTACTTC. This encodes CSVSGTGYEQYF.

V is TRBV29-1 and J is TRBJ1-2; no clear D. V lost 6 bases, J lost 4 bases, and 15 bases lay in between. The CDR3 sequence is 13 residues long. Per the germline V gene, CDR1 is SQVTM and CDR2 is ANQGSEA. The CDR3 loop is CSVEMTGGYGYTF. The CDR3 region has the DNA TGCAGCGTAGAAATGACGGGAGGCTATGGCTACACCTTC.

This chain connects TRBV28 to TRBJ2-7; possible D gene TRBD1, 6 bases. Trimming removed 5 bases at V and 4 bases at J, with 18 bases between. CDR3 length: 15 amino acids. Per the germline V gene, CDR1 is MDHEN and CDR2 is SYDVKM. The CDR3 loop is CASSHRWTARYEQYF. The CDR3, as DNA: TGTGCCAGCAGTCACCGATGGACAGCCAGATACGAGCAGTACTTC.

This clone has only one observation. The CDR3 coding sequence is TGCGCCAGCAGCCAAGTGGCGGGGAGTAGCTACGAGCAGTACTTC. This gives the protein CASSQVAGSSYEQYF. The V gene is TRBV4-3, the J gene TRBJ2-7; D perhaps matches TRBD2 (6 bases). The CDR3 spans 15 residues. CDR1 is LGHNA and CDR2 is YSLEER in the germline V gene. Between the trimmed V and J ends, which lost 1 base and 3 bases, there was a span of 13 bases.